The entry that follows covers one T cell receptor (beta chain) sequence. Its antigen remains unknown. The data were obtained in a study of T-cell memory formation after mild COVID-19. Study background: TCR clustering was largely donor specific. Findings and limits, study-wide: Some SARS-CoV-2-responding clones were already detected in memory before infection. Contracting CD4+ clones lay largely in CM and EM, with CD8+ ones residing in EMRA.

Germline-derived CDR1 and CDR2 are SQVTM and ANQGSEA. CDR3 length: 16 residues. V was pared by 5 bases and J by 1 base, with 5 bases of the junction left unmatched. With constant-segment primers, 5'RACE yielded cDNA libraries of TCR alpha and TCR beta that carried sample barcodes and UMIs. TCRdb used MiXCR to reprocess the 5' RACE reads, holding one entry per CDR3 protein. This table has 500,000 to 650,000 distinct CDR3 sequences, less than 25% appearing once. The gene calls are TRBV29-1 and TRBJ2-2, with 12 bases that match TRBD2. The TCR originated in an adult woman who had mild COVID-19 (a few samples of this study predate the infection). Cell type and time point are not known. Sequencing used PBMCs or a T cell subset sorted from them (not recorded which). The CDR3 coding sequence is TGCAGCGTTTTGTCTAGCGGGAGGGGGAACACCGGGGAGCTGTTTTTT. This codes for CSVLSSGRGNTGELFF.